Below are 23 T cell receptor beta chains sequenced from a single sample in a study of PD-1 blockade in mismatch repair-deficient tumors. Method: immunoSEQ multiplex PCR; TCRdb's copy keeps in-frame clones and lacks some. This sample has 15,000 to 20,000 clones, with around 82% found just once. Sequenced material: PBMCs, taken before pembrolizumab treatment. These receptors all come from an adult with mismatch repair-deficient cancer.

The chain uses TRBV10-3 and TRBJ2-2; 7 nucleotides line up with TRBD2. The J segment lost 1 base and the V segment lost 6 bases, leaving 8 bases of the junction unmatched. The CDR3 is 16 amino acids. Germline CDR1 reads ENHRY; CDR2 reads SYGVKD. In nucleotides, the CDR3 is TGTGCCATCAGAGATTCCGGGACTATGAACACCGGGGAGCTGTTTTTT. This encodes CAIRDSGTMNTGELFF.

This sequence joins TRBV6-5 and TRBJ2-5; 7 nucleotides line up with TRBD1. Trimming removed 5 bases from V and 0 bases from J; junction bases left unmatched: 6. In germline, CDR1 is MNHEY, CDR2 SVGAGI. This CDR3 has 15 amino acids. The CDR3 nucleotides read TGTGCCAGCAGTCTGGAAGGGACAGACCAAGAGACCCAGTACTTC. It translates to CASSLEGTDQETQYF.

This clone is a singleton in its sample. V gene TRBV30 combines with J gene TRBJ2-3, with D hard to call. V was shortened by 0 bases and J by 6 bases, with 7 bases between the two germline ends. CDR3 length: 12 amino acids. Germline values: CDR1 GTSNPN, CDR2 SVGIG (reference sequence). CDR3: CAWSVLVDTQYF. The CDR3 DNA reads as TGTGCCTGGAGTGTACTGGTGGATACGCAGTATTTT.

The rearrangement uses TRBV5-5 and TRBJ1-4; D unclear. V was pared by 4 bases and J by 8 bases, with 15 bases between. Germline CDR1 SGHKS, CDR2 YYEKEE (reference sequence). The CDR3 extends over 14 amino acids. The CDR3 is CASSPYTSGEKLFF. The CDR3 DNA reads as TGTGCCAGCAGCCCGTATACTTCGGGGGAAAAACTGTTTTTT.

Only one count was recorded for this clone. The chain has TRBV5-1 and TRBJ1-2; D is possibly TRBD1 (5 bases). Trimming took 1 base from V and 6 from J, leaving 10 bases between them. The CDR3 runs 13 residues. Germline lookup yields CDR1 SGHRS and CDR2 YFSETQ. The CDR3 DNA sequence: TGCGCCAGCAGCTTGACAGGAAACAATGGCTACACCTTC. It codes for CASSLTGNNGYTF.

The chain uses TRBV4-1 and TRBJ2-7; 11 bases match TRBD2. This CDR3 spans 14 amino acids. V shed 5 bases and J 4 bases; nucleotides not matched to a gene: 4. Germline CDR1 is MGHRA and CDR2 is YSYEKL. DNA for the CDR3: TGCGCCAGCAGCGAAACTAGCGGGAGTTACGAGCAGTACTTC. This codes for CASSETSGSYEQYF.

V usage is TRBV19 and J usage is TRBJ1-4; weak D call: TRBD1 (6 bases). CDR3 length: 15 amino acids. The V end lost 1 base, the J end lost 3 bases, and 9 bases lay between the germline ends. Per the germline V gene, CDR1 is LNHDA and CDR2 is SQIVND (reference sequence). The CDR3 region is CASSIAGVANEKLFF. As DNA, the CDR3 is TGTGCCAGTAGTATAGCAGGGGTAGCTAATGAAAAACTGTTTTTT. The entire variable domain, with the rest obtained from reference TRBV19 and TRBJ1-4, is as follows: DGGITQSPKYLFRKEGQNVTLSCEQNLNHDAMYWYRQDPGQGLRLIYYSQIVNDFQKGDIAEGYSVSREKKESFPLTVTSAQKNPTAFYLCASSIAGVANEKLFFGSGTQLSVL.

This rearrangement joins TRBV11-1 to TRBJ1-1; the D gene is possibly TRBD1 (6 bases). The germline gives CDR1 SGHAT, CDR2 FQDESV (reference sequence). The CDR3 covers 14 residues. Trimming took off 5 bases at V and 1 base at J, with 11 bases between the two ends. The CDR3 DNA reads TGTGCCAGCAGCCCCGGACAGTCGAACACTGAAGCTTTCTTT. Translating it yields CASSPGQSNTEAFF.

This clone was counted between two and nine times. The V gene is TRBV18, the J gene TRBJ2-5; D is uncertain. The ends were cut back, 5 bases at V and 2 bases at J, with 3 bases in the middle. Germline loops: CDR1 KGHSH, CDR2 LQKENI. CDR3 length: 11 residues. The CDR3 DNA is TGTGCCAGCTCAGAACAAGAGACCCAGTACTTC. It codes for CASSEQETQYF. The whole variable domain, remainder taken from reference TRBV18 and TRBJ2-5, is NAGVMQNPRHLVRRRGQEARLRCSPMKGHSHVYWYRQLPEEGLKFMVYLQKENIIDESGMPKERFSAEFPKEGPSILRIQQVVRGDSAAYFCASSEQETQYFGPGTRLLVL.

The genes are TRBV6-1 and TRBJ2-2, with 8 bases lining up with TRBD1. This CDR3 is built from 14 residues. Trimming cost V 5 bases and J 7 bases; bases outside gene matches: 6. Germline CDR1 MNHNS, CDR2 SASEGT. CDR3 sequence reads: CASSQTGAGGELFF. In nucleotides, the CDR3 is TGTGCCAGCAGTCAGACAGGGGCGGGCGGGGAGCTGTTTTTT.

This clone was counted a few times. The rearrangement joins TRBV19 to TRBJ2-7; D ambiguous. This CDR3 is 14 amino acids long. Germline loops: CDR1 LNHDA, CDR2 SQIVND (reference sequence). Trimming cost V 5 bases and J 1 base, with 12 bases left between them. In DNA, the CDR3 is TGTGCCAGTAGTTCCCTAGATCGGTCCTACGAGCAGTACTTC. The encoded protein is CASSSLDRSYEQYF.

J is TRBJ2-1 and V is TRBV5-1, with D unclear. Germline CDR1 reads SGHRS; CDR2 reads YFSETQ. The V end was cut by 0 bases, the J end by 0 bases, with 10 bases between. The CDR3 totals 16 residues. In DNA, the CDR3 is TGCGCCAGCAGCTTGGCCGGGCTGAGCTCCTACAATGAGCAGTTCTTC. Translated, it gives CASSLAGLSSYNEQFF.

This sequence joins TRBV25-1 and TRBJ2-3, with 8 nucleotides matching TRBD2. V dropped 2 bases and J dropped 3; count of bases not matched to a gene: 10. Germline assignment: CDR1 MGHDK and CDR2 SYGVNS. This CDR3 has 17 residues. CDR3 loop: CASSEGSERETTDTQYF. Written as DNA, the CDR3 is TGTGCCAGCAGTGAAGGGTCGGAGCGGGAGACGACAGATACGCAGTATTTT.

The chain is built from TRBV5-6 and TRBJ2-7; tentative D call: TRBD1 (5 bases). The germline gives CDR1 SGHDT, CDR2 YYEEEE. Trimming took 10 bases from V and 1 from J, leaving 18 bases between them. CDR3 size: 14 residues. The DNA for the CDR3 is TGTGCCGGTTCGGACATAACGGCTTCCTACGAGCAGTACTTC. This translates into CAGSDITASYEQYF.

The gene calls are TRBV6-4 and TRBJ1-1; D is undetermined. This CDR3 region has 14 residues. Per the germline V gene, CDR1 is MRHNA and CDR2 is SNTAGT. Trimming pared 0 bases from V and 5 bases from J, leaving 10 bases between. CDR3 residues: CASSDSSRGTEAFF. As DNA, the CDR3 is TGTGCCAGCAGTGACTCGTCCCGAGGAACTGAAGCTTTCTTT.

The chain links TRBV28 to TRBJ2-5; D is undetermined. The CDR3 extends over 14 amino acids. V was cut by 6 bases and J by 2 bases, with 13 bases left in between. CDR1 is MDHEN, CDR2 SYDVKM, per germline. Here the CDR3 reads CASSRASRQETQYF. The DNA of the CDR3 is TGTGCCAGCAGCCGGGCCTCTAGGCAAGAGACCCAGTACTTC. Full variable domain (outside the CDR3, taken from reference TRBV28 and TRBJ2-5): DVKVTQSSRYLVKRTGEKVFLECVQDMDHENMFWYRQDPGLGLRLIYFSYDVKMKEKGDIPEGYSVSREKKERFSLILESASTNQTSMYLCASSRASRQETQYFGPGTRLLVL.

The rearrangement uses TRBV25-1 and TRBJ2-1; a possible D gene is TRBD1 (6 bases). This CDR3 contains 12 residues. Germline CDR1 reads MGHDK; CDR2 reads SYGVNS. The germline V and J ends were trimmed by 2 bases and 12 bases, with 11 bases remaining between them. In DNA, the CDR3 is TGTGCCAGCAGTGAAAGACAGGATGGGCAGTTCTTC. This sequence encodes CASSERQDGQFF.

The rearrangement uses TRBV28 and TRBJ2-5, with D tentatively TRBD1 or TRBD2 (5 bases each). The CDR3 length is 18 residues. V shed 0 bases and J shed 5 bases, with 22 bases lying between them. The V gene's germline CDR1 is MDHEN and CDR2 SYDVKM. The CDR3 nucleotides read TGTGCCAGCAGTTTATGGGTTGGGACCCCAGGTTTGGGGGAGACCCAGTACTTC. The encoded protein is CASSLWVGTPGLGETQYF.

This chain connects TRBV28 to TRBJ2-7; D perhaps matches TRBD1 (8 bases). CDR1 and CDR2 (germline): MDHEN, SYDVKM. The CDR3 is 16 residues long. V shed 5 bases and J shed 0 bases, with 17 bases lying between them. CDR3 loop: CASSGIQGGGSYEQYF. CDR3 DNA: TGTGCCAGCAGTGGAATACAGGGGGGGGGCTCCTACGAGCAGTACTTC. The variable domain in full, completed from reference TRBV28 and TRBJ2-7, reads DVKVTQSSRYLVKRTGEKVFLECVQDMDHENMFWYRQDPGLGLRLIYFSYDVKMKEKGDIPEGYSVSREKKERFSLILESASTNQTSMYLCASSGIQGGGSYEQYFGPGTRLTVT.

For the CDR3, the DNA is TGTGCCAGCAGTGAAGGGACAGGGGGTAATTCACCCCTCCACTTT. This encodes CASSEGTGGNSPLHF. This chain joins TRBV6-1 and TRBJ1-6; 10 nucleotides match TRBD1. In germline, CDR1 is MNHNS, CDR2 SASEGT. CDR3 length: 15 amino acids. Trimming at V came to 1 base and at J to 6 bases, leaving 0 bases not matched to a gene.

V gene TRBV27 combines with J gene TRBJ2-2, with 15 bases that match TRBD2. CDR3 length: 14 residues. Germline values: CDR1 MNHEY, CDR2 SMNVEV (reference sequence). The J segment lost 12 bases and the V segment lost 5 bases, leaving 4 bases of the junction unmatched. The CDR3 region has the DNA TGTGCCAGCAGTCCGGGACTAGCGGGAGGAAAGCTGTTTTTT. Its protein is CASSPGLAGGKLFF.

The chain has TRBV10-3 and TRBJ1-2; D perhaps matches TRBD1 (5 bases). Germline CDR1 and CDR2: ENHRY and SYGVKD. CDR3 length equals 16 residues. V lost 10 bases to trimming and J lost 5 bases, with 26 bases between them. The CDR3 DNA is TGTGCCACCAGCACCGTCGGGACCTTTGGGCCATATGGCTACACCTTC. Translation: CATSTVGTFGPYGYTF.

The gene calls are TRBV2 and TRBJ1-1; no firm D call. The CDR3 extends over 12 amino acids. Germline CDR1 SNHLY, CDR2 FYNNEI. Trimming shortened V by 6 bases and J by 5 bases, and 10 bases separated the two germline ends. The CDR3 sequence is CASREVVTEAFF. The CDR3 bases are TGTGCCAGCAGAGAGGTGGTGACTGAAGCTTTCTTT.